These 3 T cell receptor beta chains were all obtained from the same sample, sequenced in a study of regulatory T cells in long-lasting Graves disease. In building TCR beta libraries, iRepertoire HTBI primers were used together with Arm-PCR of CDR3 regions. TCRdb redid the calling of the multiplex PCR reads with MiXCR, one entry per CDR3 protein. In the table there are about 340,000 distinct CDR3 sequences, roughly a fifth of which are singletons. Indicated time point: persistent/refractory GD, antithyroid drugs over 5 years with positive TRAb. Extracted RNA from PBMCs served as the source of the TCR library. The starting material was peripheral blood mononuclear cells (PBMCs), obtained when the disease was refractory, from a patient treated with antithyroid drugs. Source of these receptors: a female donor with Graves disease.

This clonotype was seen many times. The chain joins TRBV6-1 to TRBJ1-4; D remains unclear. Per germline, CDR1 MNHNS and CDR2 SASEGT. Trimming left V 6 bases short and J 0 bases short, with 11 bases between. The CDR3 length is 15 residues. The CDR3 protein is CASRRTSATNEKLFF. DNA of the CDR3: TGTGCCAGCAGGCGAACTTCCGCAACTAATGAAAAACTGTTTTTT.

This clonotype was seen a handful of times. V is TRBV13 and J is TRBJ1-3; D unclear. The CDR3 runs 15 residues. Germline V gene data show CDR1 as PRHDT and CDR2 as FYEKMQ (reference sequence). V lost 0 bases to trimming and J lost 4 bases, with 10 bases between them. The DNA for the CDR3 is TGTGCCAGCAGCTTAGGCCAAGGACGAGGAAACACCATATATTTT. It encodes CASSLGQGRGNTIYF.

CDR3 sequence: CAWSRTADTQYF. The DNA of the CDR3 is TGTGCCTGGAGTCGGACAGCAGATACGCAGTATTTT. This sequence joins TRBV30 and TRBJ2-3; a weak D match, TRBD1 (6 bases). V was shortened by 2 bases and J by 4 bases, with 7 bases between the two germline ends. The CDR3 is 12 residues long. CDR1 and CDR2 from the germline V gene are GTSNPN and SVGIG (reference sequence).